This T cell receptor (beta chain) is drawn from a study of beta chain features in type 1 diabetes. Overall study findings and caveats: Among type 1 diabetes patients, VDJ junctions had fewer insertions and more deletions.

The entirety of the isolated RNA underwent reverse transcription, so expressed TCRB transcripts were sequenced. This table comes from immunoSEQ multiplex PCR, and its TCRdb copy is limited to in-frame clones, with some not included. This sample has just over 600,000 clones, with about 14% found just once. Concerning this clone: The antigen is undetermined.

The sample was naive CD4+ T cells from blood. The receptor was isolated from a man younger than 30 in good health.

Here the CDR3 DNA reads TGTGCCAGCAGCCAAGATCGTAGGGAGGCGGGTGAAGCTTTCTTT. This translates into CASSQDRREAGEAFF. This chain uses TRBV14 with TRBJ1-1; D is unclear. The CDR3 is made up of 15 amino acids. Between the trimmed V and J ends, which lost 0 bases and 7 bases, there was a span of 15 bases. CDR1 and CDR2 from the germline V gene are SGHDN and FVKESK.